A selection of T cell receptor beta chains follows, all from one sample in a study of blood T cells in healthy people across ages. TCRdb processed the 5' RACE reads anew with MiXCR; each CDR3 protein has one entry. In the table there are 630,000 or so distinct CDR3 sequences, about a third of which are singletons. The sequencing sample was made of blood. Every receptor here comes from an elderly woman in good health. The CDR3 runs from the conserved cysteine through the conserved F or W. D genes are given only for firm matches. A clone size is listed for some rows: how often the clone was seen (once, few, many), or a class if it is expanded.

d_call clone_size j_call v_call cdr3_nt cdr3_aa
TRBD1 few TRBJ2-2 TRBV4-3 TGCGCCAGCAGCCCAACAATTCCCGGGACAGGGGTGGAACTGTTTTTT CASSPTIPGTGVELFF
- few TRBJ2-5 TRBV20-1 TGCAGTGCTCGGAAGGACCAAGAGACCCAGTACTTC CSARKDQETQYF
- - TRBJ2-2 TRBV5-4 TGTGCCAGCAGCTTGGCAGGTCTCTCGAACACCGGGGAGCTGTTTTTT CASSLAGLSNTGELFF
TRBD1 few TRBJ1-5 TRBV7-8 TGTGCCAGCAGCACAGGGGCCCTGGGTCAGCCCCAGCATTTT CASSTGALGQPQHF
TRBD1 - TRBJ2-7 TRBV6-1 TGTGCCAGCAGGGGCGGACAGGGGATCTCCTACGAGCAGTACTTC CASRGGQGISYEQYF
TRBD2 - TRBJ2-5 TRBV20-1 TGCAGTGCTAGGTTAACGCGGGAGTCTTTTGGGGAGACCCAGTACTTC CSARLTRESFGETQYF
TRBD1 many TRBJ2-1 TRBV7-9 TGTGCCAGCAACCGAGGGACAGACAATGAGCAGTTCTTC CASNRGTDNEQFF
- few TRBJ1-3 TRBV7-2 TGTGCCAGCAGCCTCGAGGGTAGGGCGGACACCATATATTTT CASSLEGRADTIYF
- many TRBJ2-7 TRBV6-5 TGTGCCAGCAGGTGGAGGGGAGGAGGCGAGCAGTACTTC CASRWRGGGEQYF
TRBD1 many TRBJ2-7 TRBV10-3 TGTGCCATTACAGGGGAACAAACTGGCGAGCAGTACTTC CAITGEQTGEQYF
TRBD1 - TRBJ1-1 TRBV6-1 TGTGCCAGCAGTACAGGGGGCGCGGAGACTGAAGCTTTCTTT CASSTGGAETEAFF
- - TRBJ1-1 TRBV7-9 TGTGCCAGCACCACCGACCCTTTGAACACTGTAGCTTTCTTT CASTTDPLNTVAFF
- many TRBJ1-2 TRBV5-6 TGTGCCAGCAGCTTGGGACGCAGGGATTCCTTAGGCTACACCTTC CASSLGRRDSLGYTF
- - TRBJ1-5 TRBV6-2/TRBV6-3 TGTGCCAGCAACCCGGGCAATCAGCCCCAGCATTTT CASNPGNQPQHF
- many TRBJ2-7 TRBV12-3/TRBV12-4 TGTGCCAGCAGTTGGGGTGGGGGACTCGCCTACGAGCAGTACTTC CASSWGGGLAYEQYF
TRBD1 - TRBJ2-3 TRBV27 TGTGCCAGCACGGGACAGGGGATCACAGATACGCAGTATTTT CASTGQGITDTQYF
- - TRBJ2-1 TRBV29-1 TGCAGCGTTGAAGATCGAGGTTTTGTAAAGCAGTTCTTC CSVEDRGFVKQFF
TRBD1 many TRBJ2-7 TRBV7-6 TGTGCCAGCAGCTTACGGACAGGGGGAATCGACGAGCAGTACTTC CASSLRTGGIDEQYF
- few TRBJ1-5 TRBV6-1 TGTGCCAGCAGGGGACCGTTCAATCAGCCCCAGCATTTT CASRGPFNQPQHF
TRBD1 many TRBJ1-6 TRBV5-1 TGCGCCAGCAGCCGCGGGACAGGGGGGTCACCCCTCCACTTT CASSRGTGGSPLHF
- - TRBJ2-3 TRBV7-6 TGTGCCAGCAGCTCCACAGGGTTGCAGCCCCAGTATTTT CASSSTGLQPQYF
- - TRBJ1-5 TRBV7-9 TGTGCCAGCAGCCTCCAGGGCCATAGCAATCAGCCCCGGCATTTT CASSLQGHSNQPRHF
- many TRBJ2-7 TRBV20-1 TGCAGTGCTATCAGGGGTTCCTACGAGCAGTACTTC CSAIRGSYEQYF
- many TRBJ2-1 TRBV6-5 TGTGCCAGCAGTCCGACAGACGGGTACAATGAGCAGTTCTTC CASSPTDGYNEQFF
TRBD2 - TRBJ2-5 TRBV20-1 TGCAGTGCTAGGAAGGGAGCGGGGGGGCCCCAAGAGACCCAGTACTTC CSARKGAGGPQETQYF
TRBD2 many TRBJ2-7 TRBV4-2 TGTGCCAGCAGCCAAGACACTAGCGGGAATTCCTACGAGCAGTACTTC CASSQDTSGNSYEQYF
- many TRBJ1-2 TRBV5-1 TGCGCCAGCAGCTTACGACCGGGAGAACGTGGCTACACCTTC CASSLRPGERGYTF
- - TRBJ1-6 TRBV20-1 TGCAGTGCTAGCATCGGGTACGGGGATAATTCACCCCTCCACTTT CSASIGYGDNSPLHF
TRBD2 - TRBJ2-2 TRBV7-2 TGTGCCAGCAGCTTAGGCGGGGGGAACACCGGGGAGCTGTTTTTT CASSLGGGNTGELFF
- - TRBJ2-1 TRBV11-2 TGTGCCAGCAGCCCCGACGTCGGGGGTGAGCAGTTCTTC CASSPDVGGEQFF
- few TRBJ1-1 TRBV5-1 TGCGCCAGCAGCTTGGGCGGCAGGGAGTTTTTGAACACTGAAGCTTTCTTT CASSLGGREFLNTEAFF
- - TRBJ1-1 TRBV28 TGTGCCAGCAGCTTCGGGTATGTGGCTGAAGCTTTCTTT CASSFGYVAEAFF
TRBD1 many TRBJ1-2 TRBV28 TGTGCCAGCAGGCAGGGGGCGAGAAACTATGGCTACACCTTC CASRQGARNYGYTF
TRBD1 - TRBJ2-3 TRBV2 TGTGCCAGCAGTTATCTGCTGGGGACAGGGGGCATTCGGAGCACAGATACGCAGTATTTT CASSYLLGTGGIRSTDTQYF
- - TRBJ2-3 TRBV5-1 TGCGCCAGCGGTCCAGGGGGGGCGGAGGATACGCAGTATTTT CASGPGGAEDTQYF
TRBD1 many TRBJ1-5 TRBV28 TGTGCCAGCAGCGACAGGGGTGGACAGCCCCAGCATTTT CASSDRGGQPQHF
- many TRBJ1-6 TRBV21-1 TGTGCCAGCAGCAGCCCCGTCAGGGGTGGGAGCTCCTATAATTCACCCCTCCACTTT CASSSPVRGGSSYNSPLHF
TRBD2 - TRBJ2-1 TRBV2 TGTGCCAGCAGTGACAGCGGGAGCTACTCCTACAATGAGCAGTTCTTC CASSDSGSYSYNEQFF
TRBD2 - TRBJ2-1 TRBV5-1 TGCGCCAGCAGCGTAATAGCGGGGGGATCTTCCTACAATGAGCAGTTCTTC CASSVIAGGSSYNEQFF
TRBD2 many TRBJ2-7 TRBV27 TGTGCCAGCAGCAAAAGGGGGCCTGAGACTAGCGGATACGAGCAGTACTTC CASSKRGPETSGYEQYF
TRBD2 - TRBJ2-1 TRBV10-3 TGTGCCATCAGGACCGCATGGAGCGGGGGGGTGGGTGAGCAGTTCTTC CAIRTAWSGGVGEQFF
- - TRBJ1-1 TRBV5-6 TGTGCCAGCAGCTTGGGTGAGGGTTTGAACACTGAAGCTTTCTTT CASSLGEGLNTEAFF
TRBD1 many TRBJ1-2 TRBV7-2 TGTGCCAGCAGCCCGGACAGGGGGAGAGGTGGCTACACCTTC CASSPDRGRGGYTF
- many TRBJ2-5 TRBV7-6 TGTGCCAGCAGCTTCAACCAGGGATTTCAAGAGACCCAGTACTTC CASSFNQGFQETQYF
- - TRBJ2-6 TRBV4-2 TGTGCCAGCAGCCAAAGTAACTCTGGGGCCAACGTCCTGACTTTC CASSQSNSGANVLTF
- - TRBJ2-3 TRBV20-1 TGCAGTGAAGCAGGGGGGAGGGCCTATGGAGATACGCAGTATTTT CSEAGGRAYGDTQYF
TRBD2 many TRBJ2-1 TRBV9 TGTGCCAGCAGCTCCCGGACTAGCGGGGTCCCCAATGAGCAGTTCTTC CASSSRTSGVPNEQFF
TRBD2 few TRBJ2-1 TRBV6-6 TGTGCCAGCAGTTTTGAGGGCGGGGGGCTTTGCAATGAGCAGTTCTTC CASSFEGGGLCNEQFF
TRBD2 many TRBJ2-1 TRBV14 TGTGCCAGCAGCCATGAGGCGGGGGGACGGAATGAGCAGTTCTTC CASSHEAGGRNEQFF
TRBD1 few TRBJ1-4 TRBV3-1 TGTGCCAGCAGCCAACGAACAGGGGGCGGTGAAAAACTGTTTTTT CASSQRTGGGEKLFF
TRBD1 many TRBJ2-7 TRBV5-6 TGTGCCAGCACCCAGACAGGGTTTCGGTCCTACGAGCAGTACTTC CASTQTGFRSYEQYF
- many TRBJ1-4 TRBV6-1 TGTGCCAGCAGTGTACCTGGGGGCCCTAATGAAAAACTGTTTTTT CASSVPGGPNEKLFF
- - TRBJ1-2 TRBV4-2 TGTGCCAGCAGCCAAGCCCCAAGGCAGGGATCGATTGTATGGGGCTACACCTTC CASSQAPRQGSIVWGYTF
- - TRBJ1-1 TRBV11-2 TGTGCCAGCAGCTTAATTTCCCCTACCGATACTGAAGCTTTCTTT CASSLISPTDTEAFF
- few TRBJ2-1 TRBV5-1 TGCGCCAGCAGGGGGGGACTTAAGAATGAGCAGTTCTTC CASRGGLKNEQFF